This T cell receptor beta chain was captured in a study of shared clonotypes between healthy human individuals. CDR3 size: 15 residues. The V and J ends lost 0 bases and 4 bases respectively, with 11 bases between them. Germline V gives CDR1 SGHNT, CDR2 YYREEE (reference sequence). Assay: immunoSEQ multiplex PCR; the TCRdb copy retains only in-frame clones and omits some. The table includes approximately 2.5 million clones, around nine tenths detected once. Comment on this clone: The same CDR3 is also encoded by other DNA sequences in this sample.

The source is a man aged 18-30 years in good health. The V and J genes are TRBV5-4 and TRBJ1-3; the D gene is possibly TRBD1 (5 bases). Sequenced sample: naive CD4+ T cells sorted from blood. Sample subset: CD45RA+ positively selected. Here the CDR3 reads CASSLESGLGNTIYF. The CDR3 DNA reads TGTGCCAGCAGCTTGGAGTCAGGGTTGGGAAACACCATATATTTT. Variable domain in full (rest from reference TRBV5-4 and TRBJ1-3): ETGVTQSPTHLIKTRGQQVTLRCSSQSGHNTVSWYQQALGQGPQFIFQYYREEENGRGNFPPRFSGLQFPNYSSELNVNALELDDSALYLCASSLESGLGNTIYFGEGSWLTVV.